This TCR beta chain is drawn from a study of control samples from healthy donors and cancer patients (dated by TCRdb to between 2020 and 2021). The germline V gene (reference sequence) provides CDR1 SEHNR and CDR2 FQNEAQ. V has 4 bases trimmed and J has 4 bases trimmed; junction bases matching no gene number 3. The CDR3 numbers 14 residues from cysteine through phenylalanine. The kept DNA is CDR3 alone, 42 bases in frame from the first base. With respect to this clone: No cognate antigen has been identified for it. The sample holds no much larger clone one base away, and base qualities are not on file.

The receptor library was made with the immunoSEQ multiplex PCR assay. TCRdb mirrors the immuneACCESS table, restricted to in-frame sequences. Some clones are absent from its copies; in checked studies, under half trace to an unresolved V gene, and the reason for the others is unknown. The sample yields about 120,000 clones; about nine tenths were counted once. The top ten clones comprise around 3.4% of the sample. Recombination joined TRBV7-9 with TRBJ2-3; 9 bases in the middle match TRBD2. The clonotype comes from a man between 40 and 49 years old in good health. Sequenced material: blood. The CDR3: CASSSTSGPDTQYF. The bases read TGTGCCAGCAGCTCGACTAGCGGTCCAGATACGCAGTATTTT.